Detailed here is one T cell receptor beta chain. What it recognizes is unknown. Stated time point: cycle 4 day 1 (C4D1), after 5 to 7 weeks of nivolumab. Autologous stem cell transplantation was followed by relapse in every patient, and brentuximab vedotin exposure varied. Purification of CD4+ T cells from thawed PBMCs was achieved by magnetic negative selection. The sample belongs to a study of PD-1 blockade in classical Hodgkin lymphoma. General observations from the study: Nivolumab initiated under 1 year post-ASCT led to patient exclusion. Healthy donors were reported to have higher baseline TCR diversity than newly diagnosed patients.

Sequenced by immunoSEQ multiplex PCR; TCRdb stores in-frame clones only, minus some. The sample has over 10,000 clones; approximately 91% are singletons. Germline values: CDR1 SGDLS, CDR2 YYNGEE. V dropped 0 bases and J dropped 0 bases, with 9 bases sitting between them. The CDR3 runs 15 residues. The source material was CD4+ T cells from blood, sampled before the fourth cycle of nivolumab. The chain has TRBV9 and TRBJ1-2; D perhaps matches TRBD1 (5 bases). The TCR sequence derives from a human donor with classical Hodgkin lymphoma. Written as DNA, the CDR3 is TGTGCCAGCAGCGTAGGTAGGGACTCTAACTATGGCTACACCTTC. Translating gives CASSVGRDSNYGYTF. Full variable domain (remainder filled in from reference TRBV9 and TRBJ1-2): DSGVTQTPKHLITATGQRVTLRCSPRSGDLSVYWYQQSLDQGLQFLIQYYNGEERAKGNILERFSAQQFPDLHSELNLSSLELGDSALYFCASSVGRDSNYGYTFGSGTRLTVV.